This T cell receptor (beta chain) was captured in a study of blood T cell repertoires in COVID-19. About the study: Collection of acute and convalescent COVID-19 samples took place in the United States, Italy and Spain. PBMCs, B-cell-depleted T cells, or T cells provided the cDNA or gDNA that made up the material.

Study processing details: Amplification with reference gene primers provided the estimates of nucleated cell counts. Assay used: immunoSEQ multiplex PCR; TCRdb lists only in-frame clones, some missing. Clonal size and the V and J genes are those of that table, whereas D and trimming came from the DNA. The sample lists about 160,000 clones; about four fifths were seen once. CDR1 and CDR2 (germline): ENHRY, SYGVKD. The CDR3 runs to 15 residues. The trim removed 6 bases at V and 8 bases at J, leaving 7 bases unmatched. This TCR came from a woman older than 75 with active or convalescent COVID-19. The sample was peripheral blood. V and J are TRBV10-3 and TRBJ2-1; TRBD2 matches 13 bases. The DNA of the CDR3 is TGTGCCATCAGGAGGACTAGCGGGAGCTCCGATGAGCAGTTCTTC. The encoded protein is CAIRRTSGSSDEQFF.